This T cell receptor beta chain was retrieved from a study of post-analysis software for immune sequencing data. Study at large: Relapsing-remitting, secondary progressive and progressive-relapsing forms made up the multiple sclerosis disease courses.

About this clonotype: The antigen remains unidentified. A read error may account for a junction end that differs from germline.

Unique-molecular-identifier-tagged TCR beta cDNA libraries were used. T cells numbering about 0.95 to 10 million gave rise to roughly 0.5 million cDNA molecules. One entry per CDR3 protein, called by TCRdb with MiXCR from the PCR reads. The sample yields 350,000 to 450,000 distinct CDR3 sequences, approximately 38% seen once. The CDR3 consists of 14 residues. Germline loops: CDR1 KGHSH, CDR2 LQKENI. Study observations and caveats: There was significantly lower normalized Chao1 diversity in multiple sclerosis patients than in controls. About 5 TRBV segments were more frequent in patients than controls; TRBV5-6, TRBV5-1 and TRBV20-1 belonged to this group.

This sequence was found in a girl aged 10 to 17 with multiple sclerosis. Sequencing used blood. The chain uses TRBV18 and TRBJ1-1; D uncertain. The CDR3 reads CTSSPMVRNTEAFF. The CDR3 DNA reads as TGTACCAGCTCACCAATGGTAAGGAACACTGAAGCTTTCTTT. The variable domain in full, with the rest retrieved from reference TRBV18 and TRBJ1-1, is NAGVMQNPRHLVRRRGQEARLRCSPMKGHSHVYWYRQLPEEGLKFMVYLQKENIIDESGMPKERFSAEFPKEGPSILRIQQVVRGDSAAYFCTSSPMVRNTEAFFGQGTRLTVV.